What follows are 26 T cell receptor beta chains derived from one specimen sequenced in a study of blood T cell repertoires in COVID-19. Using immunoSEQ multiplex PCR, the repertoire was profiled, and TCRdb retains in-frame clones only, with some absent. Of about 480,000 clones listed, approximately 90% are singletons. The sequencing sample was made of PBMCs or T cells enriched from blood (not recorded which). These receptors were obtained from a woman in her fifties or sixties who had recovered from COVID-19.

This rearrangement joins TRBV2 to TRBJ1-2; D not resolved. Trimming removed 5 bases from V and 0 bases from J, with 7 bases in between. This CDR3 has 13 residues. Germline V lookup: CDR1 SNHLY, CDR2 FYNNEI. The DNA for the CDR3 is TGTGCCAGCAGTTCGCGGACTAACTATGGCTACACCTTC. It codes for CASSSRTNYGYTF. Looking up the rest from reference TRBV2 and TRBJ1-2 gives the full variable domain: EPEVTQTPSHQVTQMGQEVILRCVPISNHLYFYWYRQILGQKVEFLVSFYNNEISEKSEIFDDQFSVERPDGSNFTLKIRSTKLEDSAMYFCASSSRTNYGYTFGSGTRLTVV.

The genes are TRBV7-8 and TRBJ1-1, with D possibly TRBD1 on 6 matching bases. Germline loops: CDR1 SGHVS, CDR2 FQNEAQ. The CDR3 has 15 residues. V was trimmed by 5 bases and J by 1 base, leaving 14 bases between them. This CDR3 is CASSLLIGGNTEAFF. The CDR3 coding sequence is TGTGCCAGCAGCCTTTTAATAGGGGGGAACACTGAAGCTTTCTTT.

The chain couples TRBV2 to TRBJ2-6; D is perhaps TRBD1 (6 bases). Germline loops: CDR1 SNHLY, CDR2 FYNNEI. V shed 8 bases and J shed 0 bases, with 14 bases lying between them. The CDR3 sequence is 16 residues long. The CDR3 DNA reads TGTGCCAGCTTGGACAGTCTTACCTCTGGGGCCAACGTCCTGACTTTC. Translating gives CASLDSLTSGANVLTF.

The V gene is TRBV6-5, the J gene TRBJ1-5; D remains unclear. Germline V gives CDR1 MNHEY, CDR2 SVGAGI. V was clipped by 3 bases and J by 6 bases, with 12 bases between them. This CDR3 comprises 14 residues. This CDR3 is CASSYKGAGQPQHF. The CDR3 DNA follows: TGTGCCAGCAGTTATAAGGGAGCAGGTCAGCCCCAGCATTTT.

This clone was seen more than once but under ten times. This rearrangement joins TRBV5-4 to TRBJ2-5; the match to TRBD2 covers 9 bases. V dropped 0 bases and J dropped 5; count of bases not matched to a gene: 2. The length of the CDR3 is 14 residues. Germline assignment: CDR1 SGHNT and CDR2 YYREEE (reference sequence). For the CDR3, the DNA is TGTGCCAGCAGCTTGGCTAGCGGGGTCGAGACCCAGTACTTC. Translated, it gives CASSLASGVETQYF.

This clone showed up just a few times. CDR3 bases: TGTGCCGCCGGGACAGGGAATCAGCCCCAGCATTTT. This sequence encodes CAAGTGNQPQHF. The chain has TRBV3-1 (or the pseudogene TRBV3-2) and TRBJ1-5, with 9 bases fitting TRBD1. Germline CDR1 and CDR2: LGHDT and YNNKEL (reference sequence). The CDR3 loop spans 12 amino acids. The V gene end was trimmed by 11 bases and the J gene end by 4 bases; junction bases not matched to a gene: 3.

The chain uses TRBV19 and TRBJ1-5; 7 nucleotides match TRBD1. This CDR3 spans 14 amino acids. Germline V lookup: CDR1 LNHDA, CDR2 SQIVND (reference sequence). J was trimmed by 2 bases and V by 5 bases; bases with no gene match: 3. CDR3 amino acids: CASSFTGGNQPQHF. The CDR3 DNA follows: TGTGCCAGTAGTTTTACAGGGGGCAATCAGCCCCAGCATTTT.

The V call is TRBV3-1 (or the pseudogene TRBV3-2), the J call TRBJ1-1, with unresolved D. CDR3 size: 14 residues. The germline CDR1 and CDR2 sequences are LGHDT and YNNKEL (reference sequence). The V gene lost 4 bases and the J gene lost 2 bases, with 11 bases spanning the gap. This CDR3 reads CASSPNGLNTEAFF. CDR3 nucleotides: TGTGCCAGCAGCCCCAATGGCCTTAACACTGAAGCTTTCTTT.

The chain has TRBV28 and TRBJ2-5, with 9 positions matching TRBD1. Germline CDR1 MDHEN, CDR2 SYDVKM. The CDR3 sequence is 14 residues long. The V segment lost 3 bases and the J segment 5 bases; nucleotides outside the gene matches: 4. Here the CDR3 DNA reads TGTGCCAGCAGTTTTCGGGACAGGGTGGAGACCCAGTACTTC. Translated, it gives CASSFRDRVETQYF.

The J gene is TRBJ1-6, the V gene TRBV7-8; TRBD1 matches 11 bases. The CDR3 sequence is 17 residues long. Looked up from germline, CDR1 is SGHVS and CDR2 is FQNEAQ. Losses at the gene ends were 3 bases for V and 10 bases for J; bases not matched to a gene: 11. The CDR3 here is CASSFPGRDRGESPLHF. CDR3 sequence (DNA): TGTGCCAGCAGCTTCCCAGGCAGGGACAGGGGGGAATCACCCCTCCACTTT.

This chain's CDR3 is CASSIPGLAGKSTDTQYF. Written as DNA, the CDR3 is TGTGCCAGCAGTATTCCGGGACTAGCGGGGAAAAGCACAGATACGCAGTATTTT. The chain recombines TRBV28 with TRBJ2-3, with 13 positions matching TRBD2. Germline lookup yields CDR1 MDHEN and CDR2 SYDVKM. Trimming at V came to 5 bases and at J to 0 bases, leaving 8 bases not matched to a gene. CDR3 length equals 18 residues.

The chain carries TRBV10-3 and TRBJ1-3; D is possibly TRBD1 (6 bases). There are 15 residues in the CDR3. Germline V gene sequence: CDR1 ENHRY, CDR2 SYGVKD. Trimming stripped 6 bases from V and 2 bases from J, with 14 bases between. CDR3 sequence (DNA): TGTGCCATCAGCCCCCTTACAGGGACTGGAAACACCATATATTTT. Translating it yields CAISPLTGTGNTIYF.

The CDR3 nucleotides read TGTGCCTGGGCCCGGGATTTAGGGAATACGCAGTATTTT. Its translation: CAWARDLGNTQYF. The V and J genes are TRBV30 and TRBJ2-3; TRBD2 is a possible D gene (5 bases). In germline, CDR1 is GTSNPN, CDR2 SVGIG (reference sequence). The CDR3 covers 13 residues. V lost 5 bases and J lost 7, with 16 bases in between.

This chain links TRBV6-5 with TRBJ1-2; TRBD1 matches 11 bases. The CDR3 loop spans 14 amino acids. Germline trimming cut 6 bases from V and 5 bases from J; bases unmatched to any gene: 5. Per germline, CDR1 MNHEY and CDR2 SVGAGI. CDR3 coding DNA: TGTGCCAGCAGGGACAGGGGGCCGGTATATGGCTACACCTTC. Protein product: CASRDRGPVYGYTF.

The sample holds a few counts of this clone. The chain employs TRBV7-9 and TRBJ1-2; D unresolved. The CDR3 runs 12 residues. Germline loops: CDR1 SEHNR, CDR2 FQNEAQ (reference sequence). Between the trimmed V and J ends, which lost 2 bases and 5 bases, there was a span of 6 bases. CDR3 sequence reads: CASSLTGYGYTF. The CDR3 DNA follows: TGTGCCAGCAGCTTAACGGGTTATGGCTACACCTTC.

CDR3 loop: CASSYREGLGTEAFF. CDR3 sequence (DNA): TGTGCCAGCAGTTACCGGGAGGGGCTAGGAACTGAAGCTTTCTTT. The rearrangement joins TRBV6-5 to TRBJ1-1; D perhaps matches TRBD1 (5 bases). Germline V gives CDR1 MNHEY, CDR2 SVGAGI. This CDR3 has 15 amino acids. The germline V and J ends were trimmed by 2 bases and 5 bases, with 15 bases remaining between them.

The J gene is TRBJ1-4, the V gene TRBV4-2, with D hard to call. V gave up 0 bases and J gave up 2 bases, with 10 bases separating them. The germline CDR1 and CDR2 sequences are LGHNA and YNFKEQ. The CDR3 is made up of 16 amino acids. The CDR3: CASSQEGGRTNEKLFF. The CDR3 DNA follows: TGTGCCAGCAGCCAAGAAGGAGGGCGTACTAATGAAAAACTGTTTTTT.

The genes are TRBV5-1 and TRBJ1-2; D is undetermined. This CDR3 has 14 amino acids. Trimming took 6 bases from V and 0 from J, leaving 12 bases between them. Germline loops: CDR1 SGHRS, CDR2 YFSETQ. In DNA form, the CDR3 reads TGCGCCAGCAAGCGGTTCGACGCTAACTATGGCTACACCTTC. It encodes CASKRFDANYGYTF.

The chain carries TRBV15 and TRBJ1-5, with TRBD1 matching 11 bases. V dropped 0 bases and J dropped 4; count of bases not matched to a gene: 5. CDR1 and CDR2 (germline): LNHNV, YYDKDF (reference sequence). The CDR3 has 17 residues. CDR3 sequence (DNA): TGTGCCACCAGCAGAGATAGGGGACAGGGGGTAAATCAGCCCCAGCATTTT. Protein product: CATSRDRGQGVNQPQHF.

V gene TRBV4-1 combines with J gene TRBJ2-5; 12 bases match TRBD2. The germline gives CDR1 MGHRA, CDR2 YSYEKL. V shed 2 bases, J shed 2 bases, and the junction held 12 bases outside the gene matches. The CDR3 runs 19 residues. The CDR3 coding sequence is TGCGCCAGCAGCCAACGGAGGGCTAGCGGGGGGGGAAGTCAAGAGACCCAGTACTTC. Protein: CASSQRRASGGGSQETQYF.

To note about this clone: The sample holds other DNA sequences that translate to the same CDR3. The gene calls are TRBV3-1 (or the pseudogene TRBV3-2) and TRBJ2-7; D unresolved. This CDR3 has 12 amino acids. V lost 1 base, J lost 4 bases, and 5 bases lay in between. Germline V gene data show CDR1 as LGHDT and CDR2 as YNNKEL (reference sequence). The CDR3 spells CASSQVGYEQYF. CDR3 bases: TGTGCCAGCAGCCAAGTCGGGTACGAGCAGTACTTC.

This clone was detected a few times. This same CDR3 is encoded by further DNA sequences in the sample. The V call is TRBV3-1 (or the pseudogene TRBV3-2), the J call TRBJ1-6, with 9 bases fitting TRBD1. The trim removed 1 base at V and 6 bases at J, leaving 1 base unmatched. The CDR3 consists of 15 residues. Per germline, CDR1 LGHDT and CDR2 YNNKEL (reference sequence). CDR3 protein: CASSQGDRANSPLHF. The CDR3 DNA sequence: TGTGCCAGCAGCCAAGGGGACAGGGCTAATTCACCCCTCCACTTT.

This chain uses TRBV4-1 with TRBJ2-7; 7 nucleotides match TRBD1. Per the germline V gene, CDR1 is MGHRA and CDR2 is YSYEKL. The V and J ends lost 5 bases and 7 bases, in that order; junction bases with no gene match: 11. The CDR3 has 14 amino acids. CDR3 in amino acids: CASSGRQGGGEQYF. The CDR3 DNA reads as TGCGCCAGCAGCGGTCGACAGGGCGGTGGAGAGCAGTACTTC.

The rearrangement uses TRBV20-1 and TRBJ2-1, with D perhaps TRBD1 (5 bases). The CDR3 runs to 14 residues. Germline V CDR1 and CDR2: DFQATT, SNEGSKA (reference sequence). With 3 bases removed from V and 4 bases from J, the gap between germline ends came to 13 bases. CDR3 nucleotides: TGCAGTGCTAGTAATGGGGCCTGGTACAATGAGCAGTTCTTC. Its translation is CSASNGAWYNEQFF.

The chain couples TRBV24-1 to TRBJ2-7, with 10 bases lining up with TRBD1. CDR3 length: 16 residues. The junction had 10 bases not matched to a gene; V was cut back by 3 bases and J by 6 bases. Germline CDR1 reads KGHDR; CDR2 reads SFDVKD. CDR3 nucleotide sequence: TGTGCCACCAGTGATGGGGATAGGACAGGGGGTTTCGAGCAGTACTTC. It encodes CATSDGDRTGGFEQYF.

The CDR3 loop is CASSLDLTGETQYF. The CDR3 nucleotides read TGTGCCAGCAGCTTAGATCTGACGGGAGAGACCCAGTACTTC. The V gene is TRBV11-2, the J gene TRBJ2-5; no clear D gene. Looked up from germline, CDR1 is SGHAT and CDR2 is FQNNGV. The CDR3 totals 14 residues. Trimming took off 0 bases at V and 4 bases at J, with 9 bases between the two ends.